The next 23 T cell receptor beta chains were all read from a single sample in a study of blood T cell repertoires in COVID-19. The table came from immunoSEQ multiplex PCR; TCRdb's copy has only in-frame clones and leaves some out. The sample gives about 45,000 clones, 80% of which show up once; around 19% is in the top ten. Input material: peripheral blood. All receptors derive from a man in his 70s with acute or convalescent COVID-19.

In its sample, this clone is medium-sized. This chain connects TRBV7-2 to TRBJ1-1; D is uncertain. The CDR3 spans 14 residues. CDR1 is SGHTA and CDR2 is FQGNSA in the germline V gene. With 1 base removed from V and 3 bases from J, the gap between germline ends came to 9 bases. The DNA for the CDR3 is TGTGCCAGCAGCTTAGTGACTAGGGACACTGAAGCTTTCTTT. This translates into CASSLVTRDTEAFF.

The rearrangement links TRBV6-2 or TRBV6-3 to TRBJ1-5; no clear D. Trimming took 2 bases from V and 7 from J, leaving 12 bases between them. The CDR3 extends over 14 amino acids. Germline V lookup: CDR1 MNHEY, CDR2 SVGEGT. In DNA, the CDR3 is TGTGCCAGCAGTTACCCGGGAGGGCACCAGCCCCAGCATTTT. Translating it yields CASSYPGGHQPQHF.

This clone was detected only once. The CDR3 is CASSLSGYNEQFF. The CDR3 DNA reads as TGTGCCAGCAGTTTATCAGGGTACAATGAGCAGTTCTTC. The J gene is TRBJ2-1, the V gene TRBV28, with D maybe TRBD1 (5 bases). The V and J ends lost 1 base and 4 bases respectively, with 5 bases between them. The CDR3 is 13 residues long. CDR1 and CDR2 (germline): MDHEN, SYDVKM.

This clone is a singleton in its sample. V is TRBV29-1 and J is TRBJ1-5; TRBD1 is a possible D gene (6 bases). This CDR3 comprises 13 residues. The germline CDR1 and CDR2 sequences are SQVTM and ANQGSEA. V was pared by 5 bases and J by 4 bases, with 12 bases between. CDR3 residues: CSVTSGVNQPQHF. CDR3 in DNA: TGCAGCGTTACTTCAGGGGTAAATCAGCCCCAGCATTTT.

This clone was seen once. The chain couples TRBV2 to TRBJ2-7, with no clear D. V lost 6 bases, J lost 0 bases, and 9 bases lay in between. The germline gives CDR1 SNHLY, CDR2 FYNNEI. The length of the CDR3 is 13 residues. In DNA, the CDR3 is TGTGCCAGCAGAGATGACACCTCCTACGAGCAGTACTTC. It encodes CASRDDTSYEQYF.

This clone came up a few times. J is TRBJ1-6 and V is TRBV7-6; 7 bases agree with TRBD1. Germline V gene sequence: CDR1 SGHVS, CDR2 FNYEAQ. This CDR3 has 14 amino acids. Trimming cost V 5 bases and J 9 bases; bases outside gene matches: 7. The CDR3 reads CASSQTGVFSPLHF. In DNA form, the CDR3 reads TGTGCCAGCAGCCAAACAGGGGTATTTTCACCCCTCCACTTT.

This chain joins TRBV6-6 and TRBJ1-1; D not certain. The CDR3 has 12 amino acids. With 6 bases removed from V and 4 bases from J, the gap between germline ends came to 9 bases. Germline V lookup: CDR1 MNHNY, CDR2 SVGAGI (reference sequence). The DNA of the CDR3 is TGTGCCAGCAGCCCCCCCGGCACTGAAGCTTTCTTT. This sequence encodes CASSPPGTEAFF.

The chain joins TRBV19 to TRBJ1-5, with 9 nucleotides matching TRBD1. The V gene end was trimmed by 7 bases and the J gene end by 1 base; junction bases not matched to a gene: 8. The CDR3 extends over 16 amino acids. The germline V gene encodes CDR1 LNHDA and CDR2 SQIVND (reference sequence). This chain's CDR3 is CASTPPGTGSNQPQHF. The CDR3, as DNA: TGTGCCAGTACCCCCCCTGGGACAGGGAGCAATCAGCCCCAGCATTTT.

The gene calls are TRBV11-2 and TRBJ2-5; TRBD1 might be the D (6 bases). The CDR3 loop spans 14 amino acids. Trimming stripped 5 bases from V and 5 bases from J, with 15 bases between. Per the germline V gene, CDR1 is SGHAT and CDR2 is FQNNGV. CDR3 protein: CASSRGQLRETQYF. As DNA, the CDR3 is TGTGCCAGCAGCCGTGGACAGCTCCGGGAGACCCAGTACTTC.

The CDR3, as DNA: TGTGCCATCAGTGAGTTGGTCGGGGGTTCCACAGATACGCAGTATTTT. Translation gives CAISELVGGSTDTQYF. This sequence joins TRBV10-3 and TRBJ2-3; D might be TRBD2 (6 bases). Germline-derived CDR1 and CDR2 are ENHRY and SYGVKD. The CDR3 consists of 16 residues. Trimming pared 1 base from V and 2 bases from J, leaving 13 bases between.

The chain couples TRBV5-1 to TRBJ2-1; 7 bases match TRBD2. This CDR3 has 15 residues. CDR1 is SGHRS, CDR2 YFSETQ, per germline. The trim removed 2 bases at V and 0 bases at J, leaving 2 bases unmatched. CDR3 nucleotides: TGCGCCAGCAGCTTAGCGGGGAGCTCCTACAATGAGCAGTTCTTC. Encoded protein: CASSLAGSSYNEQFF.

The chain uses TRBV5-6 and TRBJ1-1, with D possibly TRBD1 on 6 matching bases. This CDR3 spans 15 amino acids. Germline V gene data show CDR1 as SGHDT and CDR2 as YYEEEE. The germline V and J ends were trimmed by 5 bases and 0 bases, with 14 bases remaining between them. The CDR3 loop is CASRGTRSMNTEAFF. The CDR3 DNA reads as TGTGCCAGCAGAGGGACACGCTCCATGAACACTGAAGCTTTCTTT.

The chain couples TRBV11-2 to TRBJ2-7, with TRBD1 as a possible D gene (5 bases). CDR3 length: 15 residues. Trimming left V 3 bases short and J 1 base short, with 13 bases between. Germline CDR1 and CDR2: SGHAT and FQNNGV. The CDR3 bases are TGTGCCAGCAGCTTCCTCTCAGGGCTATCCTACGAGCAGTACTTC. Protein sequence: CASSFLSGLSYEQYF.

As concerns this clone: A read error may account for a junction end that differs from germline. The chain couples TRBV11-2 to TRBJ1-1, with 10 bases lining up with TRBD1. The CDR3 totals 13 residues. Germline-derived CDR1 and CDR2 are SGHAT and FQNNGV. CDR3 bases: TGTGCCAGCAGCGTAGACAGGGGGCGGGAAGCTTTCTTT. Translation: CASSVDRGREAFF.

The V call is TRBV5-8, the J call TRBJ2-7; 9 bases are a match to TRBD1. The CDR3 sequence is 15 residues long. With V trimmed by 4 bases and J by 2 bases, 7 bases remained unmatched. CDR1 and CDR2 (germline): SGHTS, YDEGEE. The CDR3, as DNA: TGTGCCAGCAGCCCCCGGGACAGGGCAACCTACGAGCAGTACTTC. Its translation: CASSPRDRATYEQYF.

The chain has TRBV27 and TRBJ1-1; 8 nucleotides align to TRBD1. The CDR3 totals 15 residues. V was pared by 4 bases and J by 6 bases, with 10 bases of the junction left unmatched. The V gene's germline CDR1 is MNHEY and CDR2 SMNVEV (reference sequence). CDR3 nucleotides: TGTGCCAGCAGTTCCTACGGACAGGGACGGTCTGAAGCTTTCTTT. Encoded protein: CASSSYGQGRSEAFF.

The CDR3 bases are TGTGCCACGGGACAGCCTAATCAGCCCCAGCATTTT. This encodes CATGQPNQPQHF. This rearrangement joins TRBV19 to TRBJ1-5, with TRBD1 identical over 7 bases. The germline V gene has CDR1 LNHDA and CDR2 SQIVND (reference sequence). The CDR3 is made up of 12 amino acids. V lost 10 bases to trimming and J lost 4 bases; unmatched junction nucleotides: 4.

The genes are TRBV5-4 and TRBJ2-3; weak D call: TRBD2 (6 bases). Germline V gene sequence: CDR1 SGHNT, CDR2 YYREEE (reference sequence). V was clipped by 3 bases and J by 0 bases, with 20 bases between them. CDR3 length: 18 residues. CDR3 residues: CASSSIYLLASSTDTQYF. As DNA, the CDR3 is TGTGCCAGCAGCTCTATTTATCTACTAGCCTCTAGCACAGATACGCAGTATTTT.

The chain links TRBV6-1 to TRBJ2-1; possible D gene TRBD1, 5 bases. The CDR3 loop spans 15 amino acids. Trimming shortened V by 2 bases and J by 12 bases, and 20 bases separated the two germline ends. Germline-derived CDR1 and CDR2 are MNHNS and SASEGT. CDR3 coding DNA: TGTGCCAGCAGTGAAATCTCCCTCAGGGCCTTAGGGCAGTTCTTC. It is translated as CASSEISLRALGQFF.

The chain recombines TRBV3-1 (or the pseudogene TRBV3-2) with TRBJ1-2; 7 nucleotides line up with TRBD1. Per the germline V gene, CDR1 is LGHDT and CDR2 is YNNKEL (reference sequence). J gave up 8 bases and V 2 bases, and 5 bases lay outside the gene matches. CDR3 length equals 13 residues. CDR3 loop: CASSQTTGTGYTF. CDR3 in DNA: TGTGCCAGCAGCCAAACGACAGGGACAGGCTACACCTTC.

J is TRBJ1-2 and V is TRBV5-1, with 9 positions matching TRBD1. CDR3 size: 14 residues. CDR1 and CDR2 from the germline V gene are SGHRS and YFSETQ. The trim removed 4 bases at V and 4 bases at J, leaving 5 bases unmatched. CDR3 amino acids: CASSPADRGYGYTF. The CDR3 nucleotides read TGCGCCAGCAGCCCGGCGGACAGGGGCTATGGCTACACCTTC.

The chain combines TRBV6-2 or TRBV6-3 with TRBJ1-6, with TRBD1 identical over 9 bases. V shed 6 bases and J 10 bases; nucleotides not matched to a gene: 4. This CDR3 is built from 13 residues. The germline V gene encodes CDR1 MNHEY and CDR2 SVGEGT. CDR3 bases: TGTGCCAGCAGCGGGACAGGGTCCTCACCCCTCCACTTT. Its protein is CASSGTGSSPLHF.

This clone was counted a single time. The chain has TRBV6-5 and TRBJ2-5; possibly TRBD1 for D (6 bases). Germline values: CDR1 MNHEY, CDR2 SVGAGI. This CDR3 is 14 amino acids long. Trimming stripped 8 bases from V and 6 bases from J, with 19 bases between. DNA of the CDR3: TGTGCCAGCGGGTTACAGGGAGATGGAAAGACCCAGTACTTC. This encodes CASGLQGDGKTQYF.